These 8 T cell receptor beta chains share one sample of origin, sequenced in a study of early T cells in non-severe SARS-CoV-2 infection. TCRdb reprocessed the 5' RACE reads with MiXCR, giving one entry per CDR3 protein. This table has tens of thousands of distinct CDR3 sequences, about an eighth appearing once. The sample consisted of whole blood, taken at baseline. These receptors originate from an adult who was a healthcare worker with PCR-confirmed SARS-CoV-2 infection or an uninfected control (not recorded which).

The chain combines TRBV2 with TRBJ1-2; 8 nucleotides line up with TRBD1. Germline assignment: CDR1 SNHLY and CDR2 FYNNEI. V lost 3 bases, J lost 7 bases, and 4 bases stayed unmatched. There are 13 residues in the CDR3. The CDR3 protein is CASSETGAGGYTF. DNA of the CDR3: TGTGCCAGCAGTGAGACAGGGGCGGGTGGCTACACCTTC.

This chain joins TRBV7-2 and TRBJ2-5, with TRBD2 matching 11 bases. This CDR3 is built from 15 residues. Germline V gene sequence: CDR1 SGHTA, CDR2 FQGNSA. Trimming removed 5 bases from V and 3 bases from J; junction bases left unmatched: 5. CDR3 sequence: CASSPQLAGEETQYF. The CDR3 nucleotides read TGTGCCAGCAGCCCCCAACTAGCGGGAGAAGAGACCCAGTACTTC.

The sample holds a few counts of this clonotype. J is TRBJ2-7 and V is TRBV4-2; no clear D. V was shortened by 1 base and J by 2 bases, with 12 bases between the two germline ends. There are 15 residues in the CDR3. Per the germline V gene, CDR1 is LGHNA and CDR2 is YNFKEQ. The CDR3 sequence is CASSQAGSATYEQYF. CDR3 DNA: TGTGCCAGCAGCCAAGCCGGGTCAGCAACCTACGAGCAGTACTTC.

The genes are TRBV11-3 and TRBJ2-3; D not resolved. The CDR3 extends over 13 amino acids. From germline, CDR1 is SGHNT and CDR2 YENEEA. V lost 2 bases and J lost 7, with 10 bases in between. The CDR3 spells CASSLRWEYTQYF. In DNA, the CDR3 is TGTGCCAGCAGCTTACGATGGGAATATACGCAGTATTTT. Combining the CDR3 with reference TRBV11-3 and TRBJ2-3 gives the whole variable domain EAGVVQSPRYKIIEKKQPVAFWCNPISGHNTLYWYLQNLGQGPELLIRYENEEAVDDSQLPKDRFSAERLKGVDSTLKIQPAELGDSAVYLCASSLRWEYTQYFGPGTRLTVL.

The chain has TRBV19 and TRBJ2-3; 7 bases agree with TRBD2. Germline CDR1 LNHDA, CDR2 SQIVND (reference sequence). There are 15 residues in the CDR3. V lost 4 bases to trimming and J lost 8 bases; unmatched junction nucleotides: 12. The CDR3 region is CASSSGTGGPATQYF. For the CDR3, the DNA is TGTGCCAGTAGTAGCGGGACGGGAGGTCCAGCTACGCAGTATTTT. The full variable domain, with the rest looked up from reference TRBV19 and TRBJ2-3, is DGGITQSPKYLFRKEGQNVTLSCEQNLNHDAMYWYRQDPGQGLRLIYYSQIVNDFQKGDIAEGYSVSREKKESFPLTVTSAQKNPTAFYLCASSSGTGGPATQYFGPGTRLTVL.

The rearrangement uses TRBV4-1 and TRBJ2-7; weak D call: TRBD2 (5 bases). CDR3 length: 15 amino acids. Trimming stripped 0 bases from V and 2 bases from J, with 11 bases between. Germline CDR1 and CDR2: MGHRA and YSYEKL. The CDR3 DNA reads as TGCGCCAGCAGCCAAGAACAAGGACTCACCTACGAGCAGTACTTC. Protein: CASSQEQGLTYEQYF.

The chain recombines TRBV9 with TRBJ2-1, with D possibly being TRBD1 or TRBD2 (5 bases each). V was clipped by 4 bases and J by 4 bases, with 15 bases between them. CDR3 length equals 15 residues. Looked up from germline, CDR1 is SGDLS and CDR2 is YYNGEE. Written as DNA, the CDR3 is TGTGCCAGCAGCTCCAGGGACGGCCTTTACAATGAGCAGTTCTTC. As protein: CASSSRDGLYNEQFF.

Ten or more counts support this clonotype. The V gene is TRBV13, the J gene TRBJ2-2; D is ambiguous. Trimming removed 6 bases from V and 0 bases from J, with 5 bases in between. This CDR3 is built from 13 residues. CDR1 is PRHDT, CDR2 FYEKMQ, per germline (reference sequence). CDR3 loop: CASRDANTGELFF. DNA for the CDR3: TGTGCCAGCAGGGACGCGAACACCGGGGAGCTGTTTTTT.